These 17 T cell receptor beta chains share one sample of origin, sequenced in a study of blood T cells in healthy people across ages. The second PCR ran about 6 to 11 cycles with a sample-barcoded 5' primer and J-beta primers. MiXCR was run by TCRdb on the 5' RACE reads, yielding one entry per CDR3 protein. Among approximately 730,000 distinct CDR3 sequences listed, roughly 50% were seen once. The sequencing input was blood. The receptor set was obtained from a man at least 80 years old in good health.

CDR3 amino acids: CASSPLAGGWDEQFF. The CDR3 bases are TGTGCCAGCAGTCCACTAGCGGGAGGTTGGGATGAGCAGTTCTTC. This chain joins TRBV6-5 and TRBJ2-1, with 12 bases matching TRBD2. J lost 8 bases, V lost 5 bases, and 7 bases had no gene match. The CDR3 has 15 residues. Germline V gene sequence: CDR1 MNHEY, CDR2 SVGAGI.

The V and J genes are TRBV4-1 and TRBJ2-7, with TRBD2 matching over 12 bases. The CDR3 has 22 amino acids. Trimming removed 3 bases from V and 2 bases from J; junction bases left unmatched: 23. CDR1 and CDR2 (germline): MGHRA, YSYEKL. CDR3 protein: CASSQFGTASGRASLKPYEQYF. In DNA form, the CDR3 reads TGCGCCAGCAGCCAGTTTGGGACGGCTAGCGGGAGGGCCTCCCTTAAGCCCTACGAGCAGTACTTC.

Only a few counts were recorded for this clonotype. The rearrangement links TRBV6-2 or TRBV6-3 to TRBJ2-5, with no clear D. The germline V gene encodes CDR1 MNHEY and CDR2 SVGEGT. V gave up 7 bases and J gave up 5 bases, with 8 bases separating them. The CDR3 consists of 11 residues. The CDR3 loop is CASTDTETQYF. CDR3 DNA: TGTGCCAGCACCGACACGGAGACCCAGTACTTC.

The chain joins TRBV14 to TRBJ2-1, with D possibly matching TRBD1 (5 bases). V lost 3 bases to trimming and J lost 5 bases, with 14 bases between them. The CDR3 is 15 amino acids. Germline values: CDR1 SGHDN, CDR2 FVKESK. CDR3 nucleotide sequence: TGTGCCAGCAGCCATCCGAGGACACCGAACAATGAGCAGTTCTTC. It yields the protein CASSHPRTPNNEQFF. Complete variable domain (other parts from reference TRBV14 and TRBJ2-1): EAGVTQFPSHSVIEKGQTVTLRCDPISGHDNLYWYRRVMGKEIKFLLHFVKESKQDESGMPNNRFLAERTGGTYSTLKVQPAELEDSGVYFCASSHPRTPNNEQFFGPGTRLTVL.

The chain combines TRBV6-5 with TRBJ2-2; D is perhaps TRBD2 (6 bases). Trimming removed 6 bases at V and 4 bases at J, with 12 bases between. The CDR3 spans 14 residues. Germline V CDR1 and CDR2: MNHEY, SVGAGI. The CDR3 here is CASSRGDATGELFF. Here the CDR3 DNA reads TGTGCCAGCAGCCGCGGGGACGCCACCGGGGAGCTGTTTTTT.

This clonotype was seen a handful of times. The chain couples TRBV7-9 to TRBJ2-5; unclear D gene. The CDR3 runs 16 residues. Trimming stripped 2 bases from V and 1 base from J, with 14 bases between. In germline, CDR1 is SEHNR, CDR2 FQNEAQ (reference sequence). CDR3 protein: CASSLFFLGIQETQYF. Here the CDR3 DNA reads TGTGCCAGCAGCTTATTTTTCCTAGGGATCCAAGAGACCCAGTACTTC.

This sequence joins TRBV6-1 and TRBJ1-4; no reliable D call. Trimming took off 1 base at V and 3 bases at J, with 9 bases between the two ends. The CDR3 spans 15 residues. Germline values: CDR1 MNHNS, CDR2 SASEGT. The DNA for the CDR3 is TGTGCCAGCAGTGAAGGCCGGGTCCCTAATGAAAAACTGTTTTTT. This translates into CASSEGRVPNEKLFF.

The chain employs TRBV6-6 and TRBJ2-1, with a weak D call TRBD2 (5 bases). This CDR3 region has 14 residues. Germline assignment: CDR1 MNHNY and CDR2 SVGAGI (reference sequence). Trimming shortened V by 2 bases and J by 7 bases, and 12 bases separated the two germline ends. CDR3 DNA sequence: TGTGCCAGCAGTTACGCCCTAGCTGGTAATGAGCAGTTCTTC. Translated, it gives CASSYALAGNEQFF.

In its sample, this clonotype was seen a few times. CDR3 sequence (DNA): TGCGCCAGCAGTCTAGCGGGAGAAACGGAAAATGAGCAGTTCTTC. Protein sequence: CASSLAGETENEQFF. This rearrangement joins TRBV5-1 to TRBJ2-1; 10 bases are shared with TRBD2. The CDR3 extends over 15 amino acids. Germline CDR1 is SGHRS and CDR2 is YFSETQ. V shed 5 bases, J shed 7 bases, and the junction held 9 bases outside the gene matches.

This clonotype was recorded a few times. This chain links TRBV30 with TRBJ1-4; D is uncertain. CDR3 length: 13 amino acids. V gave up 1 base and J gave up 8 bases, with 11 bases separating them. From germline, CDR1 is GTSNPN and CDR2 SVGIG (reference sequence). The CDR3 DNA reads TGTGCCTGGAGTGGGCAGGTCGGCGAAAAACTGTTTTTT. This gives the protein CAWSGQVGEKLFF.

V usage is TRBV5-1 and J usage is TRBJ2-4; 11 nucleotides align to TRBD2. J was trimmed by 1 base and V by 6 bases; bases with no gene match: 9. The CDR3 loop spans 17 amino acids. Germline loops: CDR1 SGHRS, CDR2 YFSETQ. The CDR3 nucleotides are TGCGCCAGCACGGAAGTAGCGGGAGGGGGGGCCAAAAACATTCAGTACTTC. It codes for CASTEVAGGGAKNIQYF.

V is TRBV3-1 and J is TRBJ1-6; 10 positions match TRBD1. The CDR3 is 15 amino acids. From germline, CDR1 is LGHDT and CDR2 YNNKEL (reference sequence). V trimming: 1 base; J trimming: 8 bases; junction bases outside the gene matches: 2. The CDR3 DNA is TGTGCCAGCAGCCAAGGAGGGACAGGGGATTCACCCCTCCACTTT. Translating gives CASSQGGTGDSPLHF.

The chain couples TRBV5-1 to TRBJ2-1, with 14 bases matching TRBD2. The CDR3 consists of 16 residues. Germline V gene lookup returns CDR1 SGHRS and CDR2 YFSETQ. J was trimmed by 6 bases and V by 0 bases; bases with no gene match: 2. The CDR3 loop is CASSLGGTSGSNEQFF. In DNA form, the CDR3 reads TGCGCCAGCAGCTTGGGTGGGACTAGCGGGAGCAATGAGCAGTTCTTC. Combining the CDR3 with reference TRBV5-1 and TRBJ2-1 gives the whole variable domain KAGVTQTPRYLIKTRGQQVTLSCSPISGHRSVSWYQQTPGQGLQFLFEYFSETQRNKGNFPGRFSGRQFSNSRSEMNVSTLELGDSALYLCASSLGGTSGSNEQFFGPGTRLTVL.

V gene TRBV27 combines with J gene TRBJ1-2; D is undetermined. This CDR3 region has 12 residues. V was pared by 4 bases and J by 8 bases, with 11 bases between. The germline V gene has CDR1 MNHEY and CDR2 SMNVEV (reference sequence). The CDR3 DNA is TGTGCCAGCAGTTCCTCCGTAAGCGGCTACACCTTC. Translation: CASSSSVSGYTF.

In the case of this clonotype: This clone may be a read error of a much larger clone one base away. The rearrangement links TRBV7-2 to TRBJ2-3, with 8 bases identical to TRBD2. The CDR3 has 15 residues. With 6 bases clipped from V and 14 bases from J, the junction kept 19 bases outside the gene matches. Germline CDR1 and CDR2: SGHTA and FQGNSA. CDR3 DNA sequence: TGTGCCAGCAGGTCAGGGGCGGGAGGTAACAGAGACGCGTATTTT. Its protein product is CASRSGAGGNRDAYF.

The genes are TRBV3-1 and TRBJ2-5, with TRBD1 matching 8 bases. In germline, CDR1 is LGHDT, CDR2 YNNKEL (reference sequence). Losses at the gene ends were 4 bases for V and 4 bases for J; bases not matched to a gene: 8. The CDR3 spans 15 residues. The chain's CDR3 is CASSLFPGTGETQYF. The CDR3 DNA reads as TGTGCCAGCAGCCTCTTTCCAGGGACAGGAGAGACCCAGTACTTC.

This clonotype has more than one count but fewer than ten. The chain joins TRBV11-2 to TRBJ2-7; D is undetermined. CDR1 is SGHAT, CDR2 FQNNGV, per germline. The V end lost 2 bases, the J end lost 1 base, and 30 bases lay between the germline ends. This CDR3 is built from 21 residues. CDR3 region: CASSLRANIGWWVPFSYEQYF. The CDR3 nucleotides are TGTGCCAGCAGCTTAAGGGCGAATATCGGATGGTGGGTCCCATTTTCCTACGAGCAGTACTTC.